This entry lists 30 T cell receptor beta chains sequenced from one sample in a study of blood T cell repertoires in COVID-19. The protocol was immunoSEQ multiplex PCR, while the TCRdb copy is restricted to in-frame clones and leaves out a portion. The table includes about 130,000 clones, 85% detected once. The sample consisted of peripheral blood. These receptors all come from an elderly man with active or convalescent COVID-19.

The chain uses TRBV5-1 and TRBJ2-7; D is perhaps TRBD2 (6 bases). The CDR3 spans 11 residues. V was shortened by 4 bases and J by 7 bases, with 9 bases between the two germline ends. Germline V gene data show CDR1 as SGHRS and CDR2 as YFSETQ. Written as DNA, the CDR3 is TGCGCCAGCAGCCCGGGAGAGGAGCAGTACTTC. This translates into CASSPGEEQYF.

For the CDR3, the DNA is TGTGCCAGCAGCTTGCCCGGGGGGAGAAACGAGCAGTACTTC. Its translation is CASSLPGGRNEQYF. V and J are TRBV5-6 and TRBJ2-7; 7 nucleotides line up with TRBD2. The CDR3 totals 14 residues. Germline V gene sequence: CDR1 SGHDT, CDR2 YYEEEE. With 1 base clipped from V and 5 bases from J, the junction kept 6 bases outside the gene matches.

The genes are TRBV24-1 and TRBJ2-1, with a possible D match to TRBD1 (5 bases). V gave up 0 bases and J gave up 5 bases, with 7 bases separating them. Germline V CDR1 and CDR2: KGHDR, SFDVKD. The CDR3 extends over 14 amino acids. This chain's CDR3 is CATSDLARDNEQFF. The CDR3 DNA sequence: TGTGCCACCAGTGATTTGGCCAGGGACAATGAGCAGTTCTTC.

By share of the sample, this clone is medium-sized. This chain links TRBV5-5 with TRBJ1-2; D is possibly TRBD1 (6 bases). CDR1 and CDR2 from the germline V gene are SGHKS and YYEKEE (reference sequence). Trimming took off 4 bases at V and 3 bases at J, with 13 bases between the two ends. This CDR3 has 14 amino acids. CDR3 DNA sequence: TGTGCCAGCAGCCCGGTGGCAGGGGACTATGGCTACACCTTC. It is translated as CASSPVAGDYGYTF.

The chain employs TRBV2 and TRBJ1-5, with 9 bases aligning to TRBD1. CDR3 length equals 16 residues. Per the germline V gene, CDR1 is SNHLY and CDR2 is FYNNEI. Trimming at V came to 7 bases and at J to 4 bases, leaving 11 bases not matched to a gene. Here the CDR3 DNA reads TGTGCCAGCAATACGGACAGGGGTAGGAGTAATCAGCCCCAGCATTTT. Its translation is CASNTDRGRSNQPQHF.

This clone was found once. The chain combines TRBV6-5 with TRBJ2-1; 8 bases match TRBD2. In germline, CDR1 is MNHEY, CDR2 SVGAGI. V lost 7 bases and J lost 4; bases outside the gene matches: 6. The CDR3 length is 14 residues. The CDR3 reads CASTTGGPYNEQFF. CDR3 in DNA: TGTGCCAGCACAACGGGGGGGCCTTACAATGAGCAGTTCTTC.

The chain is built from TRBV6-5 and TRBJ1-5; 8 bases fit TRBD1. The CDR3 extends over 13 amino acids. Trimming removed 6 bases from V and 3 bases from J; junction bases left unmatched: 1. The germline gives CDR1 MNHEY, CDR2 SVGAGI. Here the CDR3 reads CASRTGDNQPQHF. The CDR3 nucleotides read TGTGCCAGCAGGACAGGGGACAATCAGCCCCAGCATTTT.

V gene TRBV11-2 combines with J gene TRBJ1-1; D is possibly TRBD1 (6 bases). This CDR3 region has 15 residues. Trimming took 5 bases from V and 1 from J, leaving 14 bases between them. Germline CDR1 is SGHAT and CDR2 is FQNNGV. CDR3 in amino acids: CASSRGGGGNTEAFF. The CDR3 DNA reads as TGTGCCAGCAGCCGCGGGGGGGGCGGGAACACTGAAGCTTTCTTT.

The chain has TRBV28 and TRBJ1-4, with D hard to call. Germline-derived CDR1 and CDR2 are MDHEN and SYDVKM. Trimming removed 5 bases from V and 8 bases from J, with 15 bases in between. CDR3 size: 14 residues. CDR3 sequence reads: CASSPPGVNEKLFF. CDR3 in DNA: TGTGCCAGCAGTCCCCCGGGAGTAAACGAAAAACTGTTTTTT. The full variable domain, with the rest looked up from reference TRBV28 and TRBJ1-4, is DVKVTQSSRYLVKRTGEKVFLECVQDMDHENMFWYRQDPGLGLRLIYFSYDVKMKEKGDIPEGYSVSREKKERFSLILESASTNQTSMYLCASSPPGVNEKLFFGSGTQLSVL.

The chain employs TRBV2 and TRBJ1-4; tentative D call: TRBD1 (6 bases). The germline CDR1 and CDR2 sequences are SNHLY and FYNNEI. The CDR3 totals 15 residues. Trimming left V 6 bases short and J 2 bases short, with 13 bases between. The CDR3 coding sequence is TGTGCCAGCAGCCTAGGGGGTAGGACTAATGAAAAACTGTTTTTT. Protein product: CASSLGGRTNEKLFF. Combining the CDR3 with reference TRBV2 and TRBJ1-4 gives the whole variable domain EPEVTQTPSHQVTQMGQEVILRCVPISNHLYFYWYRQILGQKVEFLVSFYNNEISEKSEIFDDQFSVERPDGSNFTLKIRSTKLEDSAMYFCASSLGGRTNEKLFFGSGTQLSVL.

J is TRBJ2-1 and V is TRBV3-1 (or the pseudogene TRBV3-2), with 12 bases lining up with TRBD2. Germline CDR1 LGHDT, CDR2 YNNKEL (reference sequence). This CDR3 is 17 amino acids long. Trimming cost V 3 bases and J 1 base; bases outside gene matches: 4. The CDR3 spells CASSQTSGGGSYNEQFF. CDR3 nucleotide sequence: TGTGCCAGCAGCCAGACTAGCGGGGGAGGGTCCTACAATGAGCAGTTCTTC.

The CDR3: CASSPTVPASYEQYF. CDR3 coding DNA: TGTGCCAGCTCACCAACGGTCCCCGCCTCCTACGAGCAGTACTTC. The rearrangement links TRBV18 to TRBJ2-7; D unresolved. V lost 2 bases and J 0 bases, leaving 11 bases between the germline ends. Germline lookup yields CDR1 KGHSH and CDR2 LQKENI. The CDR3 spans 15 residues.

This chain uses TRBV4-1 with TRBJ1-3, with D maybe TRBD1 (5 bases). CDR1 and CDR2 (germline): MGHRA, YSYEKL. The CDR3 spans 16 residues. V lost 1 base to trimming and J lost 0 bases, with 10 bases between them. CDR3 in amino acids: CASSQVRVSSGNTIYF. As DNA, the CDR3 is TGCGCCAGCAGCCAAGTCAGGGTGAGCTCTGGAAACACCATATATTTT.

The genes are TRBV13 and TRBJ1-5; tentatively, D is TRBD1 (6 bases). Germline V gene lookup returns CDR1 PRHDT and CDR2 FYEKMQ (reference sequence). The CDR3 is 15 amino acids. V lost 4 bases to trimming and J lost 4 bases, with 14 bases between them. The DNA of the CDR3 is TGTGCCAGCAGCTCATCTTCCACAGGGAATCAGCCCCAGCATTTT. This encodes CASSSSSTGNQPQHF.

About this clone: The CDR3 end shows no conserved phenylalanine or tryptophan, and so a read error is likely. It is unclear where the CDR3 begins or ends on the DNA, so no DNA is shown, and the CDR3 is as TCRdb lists it. The CDR3 here is CASRGRDRVSPIL. The gene calls are TRBV28 and TRBJ2-7; no DNA check was done on the table's D call, TRBD1. The CDR3 has 13 residues if both end residues are counted. Germline V gene data show CDR1 as MDHEN and CDR2 as SYDVKM.

DNA for the CDR3: TGTGCCAGCTCAAGGGACAGGTCGGATGGCTACACCTTC. This codes for CASSRDRSDGYTF. This sequence joins TRBV18 and TRBJ1-2; 8 bases are shared with TRBD1. This CDR3 has 13 amino acids. V was pared by 5 bases and J by 6 bases, with 5 bases of the junction left unmatched. Germline CDR1 KGHSH, CDR2 LQKENI.

This clone was found many times. CDR3 sequence: CAFTKTGGLNQPQHF. The CDR3 DNA is TGTGCCTTCACAAAAACAGGGGGCTTAAATCAGCCCCAGCATTTT. The rearrangement links TRBV30 to TRBJ1-5, with 9 bases matching TRBD1. CDR3 size: 15 residues. Germline CDR1 is GTSNPN and CDR2 is SVGIG (reference sequence). Unmatched junction bases numbered 11, after V lost 7 bases and J lost 4 bases.

About this clone itself: At the DNA level, this CDR3 is encoded by other sequences in the same sample as well. The chain is built from TRBV18 and TRBJ2-1, with 10 bases fitting TRBD2. The length of the CDR3 is 16 residues. CDR1 and CDR2 from the germline V gene are KGHSH and LQKENI. Germline trimming cut 1 base from V and 2 bases from J; bases unmatched to any gene: 2. The CDR3 DNA follows: TGTGCCAGCTCACCACTAGCGGGAGGAACCTACAATGAGCAGTTCTTC. Its protein product is CASSPLAGGTYNEQFF.

The chain couples TRBV27 to TRBJ2-3; 7 bases are a match to TRBD1. CDR3 length equals 14 residues. The V segment lost 5 bases and the J segment 6 bases; nucleotides outside the gene matches: 8. Per germline, CDR1 MNHEY and CDR2 SMNVEV (reference sequence). The CDR3 DNA follows: TGTGCCAGCAGTAGGGCGAAGGGGGCGGATACGCAGTATTTT. As protein: CASSRAKGADTQYF.

V and J are TRBV11-2 and TRBJ2-2; D not resolved. Per germline, CDR1 SGHAT and CDR2 FQNNGV. With 2 bases removed from V and 2 bases from J, the gap between germline ends came to 3 bases. CDR3 length: 13 residues. The CDR3 is CASSLTNTGELFF. CDR3 sequence (DNA): TGTGCCAGCAGCTTAACTAACACCGGGGAGCTGTTTTTT.

The rearrangement uses TRBV5-1 and TRBJ1-2, with 7 bases matching TRBD1. Germline CDR1 and CDR2: SGHRS and YFSETQ. This CDR3 is 12 amino acids long. Losses at the gene ends were 4 bases for V and 10 bases for J; bases not matched to a gene: 7. CDR3: CASSRGQSVYTF. The CDR3 nucleotides read TGCGCCAGCAGCCGGGGACAGTCGGTCTACACCTTC.

Of note for this clone: The sample carries other DNA sequences with the same CDR3. The chain joins TRBV18 to TRBJ2-7; 10 bases align to TRBD1. CDR1 is KGHSH and CDR2 is LQKENI in the germline V gene. There are 15 residues in the CDR3. The V gene end was trimmed by 6 bases and the J gene end by 3 bases; junction bases not matched to a gene: 8. The CDR3 DNA sequence: TGTGCCAGCTCGCCCCCGGGACAGGGGAGCTACGAGCAGTACTTC. It is translated as CASSPPGQGSYEQYF.

With respect to this clone: This sample includes further DNA sequences coding for the same CDR3. This chain links TRBV7-2 with TRBJ1-2; 12 bases fit TRBD1. The ends lost 5 bases at V and 2 bases at J; junction bases unmatched: 9. The CDR3 is 17 residues long. The germline CDR1 and CDR2 sequences are SGHTA and FQGNSA. The CDR3 spells CASSPGQGAGINYGYTF. The CDR3 DNA reads TGTGCCAGCAGCCCGGGACAGGGGGCAGGAATAAACTATGGCTACACCTTC.

The V call is TRBV7-8, the J call TRBJ2-7, with D possibly TRBD2 on 6 matching bases. Germline CDR1 and CDR2: SGHVS and FQNEAQ. This CDR3 spans 14 amino acids. The germline V and J ends were trimmed by 7 bases and 6 bases, with 19 bases remaining between them. This CDR3 is CASTIITPGGEQYF. Written as DNA, the CDR3 is TGTGCCAGCACAATAATTACCCCCGGGGGCGAGCAGTACTTC.

This chain joins TRBV11-3 and TRBJ2-3; 9 bases map to TRBD2. Germline lookup yields CDR1 SGHNT and CDR2 YENEEA. This CDR3 has 18 residues. The trim removed 0 bases at V and 4 bases at J, leaving 11 bases unmatched. The CDR3 coding sequence is TGTGCCAGCAGCTTAGACGCGGCGCGGGGGGGATTCCCAGATACGCAGTATTTT. It is translated as CASSLDAARGGFPDTQYF.

In DNA form, the CDR3 reads TGTGCCAGCAGCCCCTCGGTGGGGGGGAATAATGAGCAGTTCTTC. It yields the protein CASSPSVGGNNEQFF. The chain is built from TRBV7-8 and TRBJ2-1; 7 positions agree with TRBD2. CDR1 and CDR2 from the germline V gene are SGHVS and FQNEAQ. V lost 5 bases to trimming and J lost 7 bases; unmatched junction nucleotides: 11. The CDR3 is made up of 15 amino acids.

J is TRBJ2-5 and V is TRBV19; 7 bases agree with TRBD2. Trimming removed 5 bases from V and 1 base from J; junction bases left unmatched: 4. Germline loops: CDR1 LNHDA, CDR2 SQIVND (reference sequence). CDR3 length: 14 residues. CDR3 coding DNA: TGTGCCAGTAGTTTCTCGGGGGGCCAAGAGACCCAGTACTTC. Amino acids: CASSFSGGQETQYF.

The chain uses TRBV12-5 and TRBJ1-5; 10 bases match TRBD1. V trimming: 6 bases; J trimming: 3 bases; junction bases outside the gene matches: 5. CDR1 is LGHNT and CDR2 is FRNRAP in the germline V gene. The CDR3 is made up of 15 amino acids. CDR3 protein: CASGPGTGVNQPQHF. CDR3 nucleotide sequence: TGTGCTAGTGGCCCCGGGACAGGGGTCAATCAGCCCCAGCATTTT.

This chain joins TRBV27 and TRBJ2-3, with 11 positions matching TRBD2. The CDR3 is 16 residues long. Unmatched junction bases numbered 7, after V lost 3 bases and J lost 5 bases. Germline V gives CDR1 MNHEY, CDR2 SMNVEV (reference sequence). The CDR3 is CASSLSTSGTGDTQYF. The CDR3 DNA sequence: TGTGCCAGCAGTTTGTCGACTAGCGGGACGGGAGATACGCAGTATTTT.

CDR3 loop: CATSRGGSAYEQYF. CDR3 nucleotides: TGTGCCACCAGCAGAGGGGGCAGCGCTTACGAGCAGTACTTC. The chain couples TRBV15 to TRBJ2-7; D might be TRBD1 (5 bases). The V gene's germline CDR1 is LNHNV and CDR2 YYDKDF (reference sequence). The germline V and J ends were trimmed by 1 base and 4 bases, with 11 bases remaining between them. The CDR3 has 14 amino acids.